The next 25 T cell receptor beta chains were all read from a single sample in a study of cytomegalovirus exposure and HLA in healthy donors. The PCR made use of 60 Vbeta and 13 Jbeta primers. Assay used: immunoSEQ multiplex PCR; TCRdb lists only in-frame clones, some missing. Counted here are 95,000 to 150,000 clones, more than 60% occurring once; the ten biggest clones make up around 4.2%. Sequencing input: PBMCs. Source of these receptors: a woman aged 35 to 49 in good health and CMV-seronegative.

The V gene is TRBV5-4, the J gene TRBJ2-6; 11 bases agree with TRBD1. Germline V gene data show CDR1 as SGHNT and CDR2 as YYREEE (reference sequence). The V gene end was trimmed by 4 bases and the J gene end by 1 base; junction bases not matched to a gene: 10. The length of the CDR3 is 19 residues. The CDR3 loop reads CASSAGTGGDLSGANVLTF. Here the CDR3 DNA reads TGTGCCAGCAGCGCCGGGACAGGGGGGGACCTTTCTGGGGCCAACGTCCTGACTTTC.

The gene calls are TRBV30 and TRBJ2-1; the match to TRBD2 covers 10 bases. J lost 3 bases, V lost 5 bases, and 4 bases had no gene match. CDR1 GTSNPN and CDR2 SVGIG come from the germline V gene (reference sequence). There are 14 residues in the CDR3. The CDR3 spells CAWGLAVDYNEQFF. DNA for the CDR3: TGTGCCTGGGGACTAGCGGTTGACTACAATGAGCAGTTCTTC.

The rearrangement uses TRBV25-1 and TRBJ2-3; 7 bases line up with TRBD1. The V gene end was trimmed by 2 bases and the J gene end by 7 bases; junction bases not matched to a gene: 15. This CDR3 comprises 17 residues. Germline assignment: CDR1 MGHDK and CDR2 SYGVNS. The CDR3 protein is CASSERTGHLRSNTQYF. In nucleotides, the CDR3 is TGTGCCAGCAGTGAACGGACAGGACATTTGAGATCGAATACGCAGTATTTT.

The CDR3 coding sequence is TGCAGCGTTGAAGGAGCTCGAGCGGGGGGTGCCTACGAGCAGTACTTC. Protein: CSVEGARAGGAYEQYF. The chain uses TRBV29-1 and TRBJ2-7, with 9 bases that match TRBD2. Germline trimming cut 1 base from V and 2 bases from J; bases unmatched to any gene: 9. Germline V gives CDR1 SQVTM, CDR2 ANQGSEA. The CDR3 runs to 16 residues.

V and J are TRBV5-4 and TRBJ2-2; the match to TRBD2 covers 8 bases. Germline V gives CDR1 SGHNT, CDR2 YYREEE (reference sequence). V was clipped by 3 bases and J by 3 bases; unmatched bases: 10. This CDR3 contains 17 residues. CDR3 region: CASSYPAGGRDTGELFF. CDR3 bases: TGTGCCAGCAGCTACCCTGCGGGAGGACGTGACACCGGGGAGCTGTTTTTT.

The chain joins TRBV7-2 to TRBJ1-2; TRBD1 is a possible D gene (6 bases). V lost 5 bases and J lost 6, with 16 bases in between. The CDR3 loop spans 14 amino acids. Germline V gene sequence: CDR1 SGHTA, CDR2 FQGNSA. For the CDR3, the DNA is TGTGCCAGCAGCCCAAAGAGGGGGGGAAATGGCTACACCTTC. Its translation: CASSPKRGGNGYTF.

This clone came up a few times. The chain couples TRBV2 to TRBJ1-2; 8 bases match TRBD1. The CDR3 consists of 12 residues. The V gene end was trimmed by 6 bases and the J gene end by 6 bases; junction bases not matched to a gene: 3. CDR1 and CDR2 (germline): SNHLY, FYNNEI. The CDR3, as DNA: TGTGCCAGCAGGACAGGGGCGGATGGCTACACCTTC. As protein: CASRTGADGYTF.

The chain carries TRBV4-1 and TRBJ1-4; D call uncertain. V dropped 2 bases and J dropped 8 bases, with 3 bases sitting between them. Germline V gene data show CDR1 as MGHRA and CDR2 as YSYEKL. This CDR3 is 11 amino acids long. DNA for the CDR3: TGCGCCAGCAGCCAACAAGAAAAACTGTTTTTT. Translating gives CASSQQEKLFF.

This chain joins TRBV19 and TRBJ1-3; D gene unclear. V was trimmed by 4 bases and J by 0 bases, leaving 7 bases between them. From germline, CDR1 is LNHDA and CDR2 SQIVND (reference sequence). This CDR3 is 14 amino acids long. CDR3 in amino acids: CASSKTSSGNTIYF. CDR3 bases: TGTGCCAGTAGTAAGACAAGCTCTGGAAACACCATATATTTT.

Here the CDR3 reads CASSVSFQGEKLFF. Here the CDR3 DNA reads TGTGCCAGTAGTGTCTCATTCCAGGGGGAAAAACTGTTTTTT. The rearrangement joins TRBV19 to TRBJ1-4, with D tentatively TRBD1 (6 bases). The CDR3 is made up of 14 amino acids. Deletions cut 5 bases from V and 8 bases from J, with 15 bases between. Germline assignment: CDR1 LNHDA and CDR2 SQIVND (reference sequence).

J is TRBJ1-4 and V is TRBV5-1, with 7 bases aligning to TRBD1. Trimming cost V 2 bases and J 6 bases; bases outside gene matches: 4. Germline CDR1 and CDR2: SGHRS and YFSETQ. The CDR3 has 14 residues. Here the CDR3 reads CASSLQGPHEKLFF. The DNA for the CDR3 is TGCGCCAGCAGCTTACAGGGGCCCCATGAAAAACTGTTTTTT. Using reference TRBV5-1 and TRBJ1-4 for the parts outside the CDR3, the full variable domain is KAGVTQTPRYLIKTRGQQVTLSCSPISGHRSVSWYQQTPGQGLQFLFEYFSETQRNKGNFPGRFSGRQFSNSRSEMNVSTLELGDSALYLCASSLQGPHEKLFFGSGTQLSVL.

The CDR3 is CASGRTLTEAFF. The CDR3 region has the DNA TGTGCCAGCGGGAGGACTCTCACTGAAGCTTTCTTT. This chain connects TRBV2 to TRBJ1-1; D remains unclear. The CDR3 is 12 residues long. V lost 8 bases and J lost 4, with 11 bases in between. Germline CDR1 and CDR2: SNHLY and FYNNEI.

The genes are TRBV7-9 and TRBJ2-1, with D tentatively TRBD2 (5 bases). The V gene lost 4 bases and the J gene lost 7 bases, with 14 bases spanning the gap. This CDR3 spans 14 amino acids. Germline CDR1 reads SEHNR; CDR2 reads FQNEAQ (reference sequence). The CDR3 DNA is TGTGCCAGCAGCTCCGGACTGGGATTTAATGAGCAGTTCTTC. It yields the protein CASSSGLGFNEQFF. Supplemented by reference TRBV7-9 and TRBJ2-1, the full variable domain reads DTGVSQNPRHKITKRGQNVTFRCDPISEHNRLYWYRQTLGQGPEFLTYFQNEAQLEKSRLLSDRFSAERPKGSFSTLEIQRTEQGDSAMYLCASSSGLGFNEQFFGPGTRLTVL.

The chain has TRBV6-6 and TRBJ1-1; no definite D call. The CDR3 is 12 amino acids. Germline loops: CDR1 MNHNY, CDR2 SVGAGI (reference sequence). Trimming removed 7 bases from V and 4 bases from J, with 10 bases in between. CDR3 protein: CASTAAGTEAFF. The CDR3 region has the DNA TGTGCCAGCACGGCGGCGGGCACTGAAGCTTTCTTT.

The J gene is TRBJ1-2, the V gene TRBV13, with 8 bases fitting TRBD1. The CDR3 runs 13 residues. V lost 5 bases, J lost 4 bases, and 3 bases stayed unmatched. CDR1 and CDR2 from the germline V gene are PRHDT and FYEKMQ (reference sequence). The CDR3 here is CASSPGQGYGYTF. The CDR3 nucleotides read TGTGCCAGCAGCCCCGGACAGGGCTATGGCTACACCTTC.

This chain connects TRBV4-2 to TRBJ2-7; the match to TRBD2 covers 10 bases. Unmatched junction bases numbered 6, after V lost 4 bases and J lost 3 bases. The germline gives CDR1 LGHNA, CDR2 YNFKEQ. This CDR3 has 15 residues. The CDR3 here is CASSLTGTSVYEQYF. In nucleotides, the CDR3 is TGTGCCAGCAGCCTTACCGGGACTAGCGTCTACGAGCAGTACTTC.

The rearrangement joins TRBV5-5 to TRBJ2-5, with D perhaps TRBD2 (6 bases). V was pared by 2 bases and J by 2 bases, with 7 bases between. Germline loops: CDR1 SGHKS, CDR2 YYEKEE (reference sequence). The CDR3 has 13 amino acids. The CDR3 DNA reads TGTGCCAGCAGCTTAAGCGGGCAAGAGACCCAGTACTTC. Protein: CASSLSGQETQYF. The full variable domain, in which reference TRBV5-5 and TRBJ2-5 provide the parts outside the CDR3, is DAGVTQSPTHLIKTRGQQVTLRCSPISGHKSVSWYQQVLGQGPQFIFQYYEKEERGRGNFPDRFSARQFPNYSSELNVNALLLGDSALYLCASSLSGQETQYFGPGTRLLVL.

This chain joins TRBV19 and TRBJ2-1; 7 bases align to TRBD2. Germline CDR1 is LNHDA and CDR2 is SQIVND (reference sequence). The CDR3 is 16 residues long. V dropped 1 base and J dropped 0; count of bases not matched to a gene: 3. CDR3 loop: CASSIVRGVSYNEQFF. The CDR3 bases are TGTGCCAGTAGTATAGTTCGGGGGGTCTCCTACAATGAGCAGTTCTTC.

This clone was observed a single time. This sequence joins TRBV2 and TRBJ2-5; 9 bases fit TRBD1. This CDR3 is 17 amino acids long. CDR1 SNHLY and CDR2 FYNNEI come from the germline V gene. Unmatched junction bases numbered 13, after V lost 3 bases and J lost 5 bases. The CDR3 DNA reads as TGTGCCAGCAGTGATACTACTTTACAGGGGGCGTGGGAGACCCAGTACTTC. Encoded protein: CASSDTTLQGAWETQYF.

The chain recombines TRBV6-1 with TRBJ1-2, with a possible D match to TRBD1 (5 bases). The CDR3 sequence is 16 residues long. Germline assignment: CDR1 MNHNS and CDR2 SASEGT. The germline V and J ends were trimmed by 5 bases and 6 bases, with 22 bases remaining between them. The CDR3 nucleotides are TGTGCCAGCAGTCAAGGGAGTAGTACAGGTCTAAATGGCTACACCTTC. Translation gives CASSQGSSTGLNGYTF.

CDR3 protein: CASSFSRMSGRDTEAFF. In DNA form, the CDR3 reads TGTGCCAGCAGCTTCTCTCGAATGTCGGGGAGGGACACTGAAGCTTTCTTT. The rearrangement links TRBV11-2 to TRBJ1-1; D gene unclear. The CDR3 consists of 17 residues. Germline-derived CDR1 and CDR2 are SGHAT and FQNNGV. Trimming took off 3 bases at V and 3 bases at J, with 20 bases between the two ends.

This rearrangement joins TRBV9 to TRBJ1-5; 7 bases match TRBD1. Germline values: CDR1 SGDLS, CDR2 YYNGEE. The CDR3 is 14 residues long. The junction had 3 bases not matched to a gene; V was cut back by 0 bases and J by 6 bases. CDR3 DNA: TGTGCCAGCAGCGTAGGTGCAGGGGGTCAGCCCCAGCATTTT. Its translation: CASSVGAGGQPQHF.

This clone was recorded a few times. The rearrangement joins TRBV10-2 to TRBJ1-1; a weak D match, TRBD1 (6 bases). This CDR3 is 13 amino acids long. V was pared by 5 bases and J by 3 bases, with 10 bases between. Germline assignment: CDR1 WSHSY and CDR2 SAAADI. CDR3 nucleotide sequence: TGCGCCAGCAGTTTGACAGGAGACACTGAAGCTTTCTTT. It codes for CASSLTGDTEAFF.

This chain uses TRBV29-1 with TRBJ2-5; no firm D call. Trimming took off 6 bases at V and 3 bases at J, with 14 bases between the two ends. The CDR3 has 13 amino acids. Germline lookup yields CDR1 SQVTM and CDR2 ANQGSEA. CDR3 nucleotide sequence: TGCAGCGTGTGCGCGGTTTCCAAAGAGACCCAGTACTTC. Protein product: CSVCAVSKETQYF.

The chain recombines TRBV2 with TRBJ1-2; 7 nucleotides agree with TRBD1. Unmatched junction bases numbered 8, after V lost 5 bases and J lost 5 bases. The CDR3 sequence is 14 residues long. CDR1 and CDR2 from the germline V gene are SNHLY and FYNNEI. In nucleotides, the CDR3 is TGTGCCAGCAGTACACGGACAGGTTTATATGGCTACACCTTC. This encodes CASSTRTGLYGYTF.